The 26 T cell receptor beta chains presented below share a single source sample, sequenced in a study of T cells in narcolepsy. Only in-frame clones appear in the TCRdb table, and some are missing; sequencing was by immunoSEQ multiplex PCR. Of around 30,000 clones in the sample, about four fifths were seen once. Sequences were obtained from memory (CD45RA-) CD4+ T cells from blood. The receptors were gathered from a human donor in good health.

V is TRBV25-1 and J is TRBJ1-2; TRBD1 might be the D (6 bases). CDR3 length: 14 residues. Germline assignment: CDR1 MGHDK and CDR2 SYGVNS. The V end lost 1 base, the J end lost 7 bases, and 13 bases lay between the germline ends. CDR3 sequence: CASSEFQTGGGYTF. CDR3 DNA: TGTGCCAGCAGTGAATTCCAGACAGGCGGTGGCTACACCTTC.

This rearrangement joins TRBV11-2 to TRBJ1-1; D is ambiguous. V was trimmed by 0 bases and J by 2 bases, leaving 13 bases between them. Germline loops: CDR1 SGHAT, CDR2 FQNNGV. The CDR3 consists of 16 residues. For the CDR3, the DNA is TGTGCCAGCAGCTTAGAATGGAGGGTTGTTAACACTGAAGCTTTCTTT. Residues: CASSLEWRVVNTEAFF.

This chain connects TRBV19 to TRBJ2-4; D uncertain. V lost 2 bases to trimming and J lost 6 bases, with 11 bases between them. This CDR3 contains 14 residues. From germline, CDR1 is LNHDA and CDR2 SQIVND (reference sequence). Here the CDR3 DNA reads TGTGCCAGTAGTATAAGCCCCCTCAGAAACATTCAGTACTTC. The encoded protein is CASSISPLRNIQYF.

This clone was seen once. The DNA of the CDR3 is TGTGCCAGCAGCTGCCCCGGCAGGGGATGTAGTCAGCCCCAGCATTTT. Amino acids: CASSCPGRGCSQPQHF. This rearrangement joins TRBV11-3 to TRBJ1-5; maybe TRBD1 (6 bases). CDR1 is SGHNT and CDR2 is YENEEA in the germline V gene. V lost 4 bases to trimming and J lost 6 bases, with 19 bases between them. CDR3 length: 16 amino acids.

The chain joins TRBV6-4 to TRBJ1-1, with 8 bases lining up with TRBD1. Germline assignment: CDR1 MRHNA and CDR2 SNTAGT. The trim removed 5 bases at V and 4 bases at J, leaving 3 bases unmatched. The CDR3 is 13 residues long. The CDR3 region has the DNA TGTGCCAGCAGTATTACAGGGGGCACTGAAGCTTTCTTT. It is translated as CASSITGGTEAFF.

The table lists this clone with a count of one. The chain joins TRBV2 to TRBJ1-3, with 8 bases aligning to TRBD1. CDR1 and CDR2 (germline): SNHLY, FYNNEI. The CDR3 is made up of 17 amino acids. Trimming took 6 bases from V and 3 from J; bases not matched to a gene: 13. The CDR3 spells CASRRPSNRGSGNTIYF. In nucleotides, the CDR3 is TGTGCCAGCAGGAGACCTTCAAACAGGGGGAGTGGAAACACCATATATTTT. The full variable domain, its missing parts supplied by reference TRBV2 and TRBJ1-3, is EPEVTQTPSHQVTQMGQEVILRCVPISNHLYFYWYRQILGQKVEFLVSFYNNEISEKSEIFDDQFSVERPDGSNFTLKIRSTKLEDSAMYFCASRRPSNRGSGNTIYFGEGSWLTVV.

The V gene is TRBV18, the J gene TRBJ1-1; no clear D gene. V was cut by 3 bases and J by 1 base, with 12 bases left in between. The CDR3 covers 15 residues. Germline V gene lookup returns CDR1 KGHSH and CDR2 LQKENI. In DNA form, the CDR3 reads TGTGCCAGCTCACCCGACGGATTAGGGAACACTGAAGCTTTCTTT. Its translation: CASSPDGLGNTEAFF.

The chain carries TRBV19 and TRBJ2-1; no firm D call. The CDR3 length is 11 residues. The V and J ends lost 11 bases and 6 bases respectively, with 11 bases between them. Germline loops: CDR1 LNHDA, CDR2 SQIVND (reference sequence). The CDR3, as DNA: TGTGCCGCGGAAGGCCGCAATGAGCAGTTCTTC. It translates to CAAEGRNEQFF.

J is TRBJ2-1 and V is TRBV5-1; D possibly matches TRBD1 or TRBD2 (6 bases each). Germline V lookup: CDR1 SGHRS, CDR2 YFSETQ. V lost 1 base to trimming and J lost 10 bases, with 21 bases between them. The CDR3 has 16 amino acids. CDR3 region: CASSLLSGGEGWEQFF. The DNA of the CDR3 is TGCGCCAGCAGCTTGCTATCCGGGGGCGAGGGGTGGGAGCAGTTCTTC.

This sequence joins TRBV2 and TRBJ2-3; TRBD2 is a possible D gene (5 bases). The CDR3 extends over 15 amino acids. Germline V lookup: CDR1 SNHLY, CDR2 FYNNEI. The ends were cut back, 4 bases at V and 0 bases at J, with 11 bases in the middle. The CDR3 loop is CASSAGGFSTDTQYF. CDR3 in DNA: TGTGCCAGCAGTGCGGGCGGGTTTAGCACAGATACGCAGTATTTT.

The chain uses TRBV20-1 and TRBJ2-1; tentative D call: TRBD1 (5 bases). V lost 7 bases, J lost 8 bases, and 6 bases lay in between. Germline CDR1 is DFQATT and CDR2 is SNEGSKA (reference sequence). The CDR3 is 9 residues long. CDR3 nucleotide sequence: TGCAGTGGGGGCCATGAGCAGTTCTTC. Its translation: CSGGHEQFF.

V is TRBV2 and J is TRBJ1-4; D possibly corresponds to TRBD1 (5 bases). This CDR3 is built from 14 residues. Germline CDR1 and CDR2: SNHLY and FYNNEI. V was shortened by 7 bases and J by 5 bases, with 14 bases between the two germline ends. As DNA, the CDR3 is TGTGCCAGCAAGAGGGCCGGGGGGAATGAAAAACTGTTTTTT. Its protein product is CASKRAGGNEKLFF.

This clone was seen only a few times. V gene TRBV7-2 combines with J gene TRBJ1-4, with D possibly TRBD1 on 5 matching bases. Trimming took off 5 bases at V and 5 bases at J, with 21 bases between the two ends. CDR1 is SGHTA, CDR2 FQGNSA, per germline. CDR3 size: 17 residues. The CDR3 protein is CASSARASGLGNEKLFF. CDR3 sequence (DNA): TGTGCCAGCAGCGCTAGAGCCTCAGGGCTGGGGAATGAAAAACTGTTTTTT. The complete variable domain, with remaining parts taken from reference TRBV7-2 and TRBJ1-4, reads GAGVSQSPSNKVTEKGKDVELRCDPISGHTALYWYRQSLGQGLEFLIYFQGNSAPDKSGLPSDRFSAERTGGSVSTLTIQRTQQEDSAVYLCASSARASGLGNEKLFFGSGTQLSVL.

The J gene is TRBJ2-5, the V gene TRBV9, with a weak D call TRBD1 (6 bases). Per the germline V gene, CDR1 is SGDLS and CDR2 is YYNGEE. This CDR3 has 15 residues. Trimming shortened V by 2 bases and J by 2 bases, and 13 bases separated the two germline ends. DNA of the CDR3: TGTGCCAGCAGCGTCCAGACAGGAAGGCAAGAGACCCAGTACTTC. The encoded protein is CASSVQTGRQETQYF.

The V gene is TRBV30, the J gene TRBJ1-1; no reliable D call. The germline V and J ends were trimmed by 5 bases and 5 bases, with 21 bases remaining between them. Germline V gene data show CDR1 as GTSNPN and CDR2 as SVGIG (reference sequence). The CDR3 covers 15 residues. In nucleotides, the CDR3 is TGTGCCTGGGTGTCCACTGCGTTTTCGGGTACTGAAGCTTTCTTT. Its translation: CAWVSTAFSGTEAFF.

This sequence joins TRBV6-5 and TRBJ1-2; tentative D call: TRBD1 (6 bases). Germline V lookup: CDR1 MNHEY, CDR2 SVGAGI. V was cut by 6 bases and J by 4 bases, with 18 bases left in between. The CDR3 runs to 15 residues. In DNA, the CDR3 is TGTGCCAGCAGCCGGAAGGGAGGGGACATCTATGGCTACACCTTC. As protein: CASSRKGGDIYGYTF.

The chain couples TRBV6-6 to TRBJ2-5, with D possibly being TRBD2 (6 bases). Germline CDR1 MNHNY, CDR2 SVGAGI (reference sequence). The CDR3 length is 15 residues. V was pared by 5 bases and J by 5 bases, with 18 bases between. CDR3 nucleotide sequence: TGTGCCAGCAGTAATCCCTCGGGAGCGCGGGAGACCCAGTACTTC. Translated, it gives CASSNPSGARETQYF.

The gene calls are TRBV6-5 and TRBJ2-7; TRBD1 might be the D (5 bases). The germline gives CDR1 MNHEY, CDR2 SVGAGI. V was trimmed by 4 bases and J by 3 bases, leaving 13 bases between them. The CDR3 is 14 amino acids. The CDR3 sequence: CASSLSGLDYEQYF. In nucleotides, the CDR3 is TGTGCCAGCAGTTTATCAGGGTTGGACTACGAGCAGTACTTC.

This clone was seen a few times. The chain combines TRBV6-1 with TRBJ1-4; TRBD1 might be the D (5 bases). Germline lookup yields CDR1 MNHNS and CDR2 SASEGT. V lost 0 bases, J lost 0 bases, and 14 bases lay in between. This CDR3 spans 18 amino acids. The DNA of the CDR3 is TGTGCCAGCAGTGAAGCGCAGAGGGGATCCGCAACTAATGAAAAACTGTTTTTT. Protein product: CASSEAQRGSATNEKLFF.

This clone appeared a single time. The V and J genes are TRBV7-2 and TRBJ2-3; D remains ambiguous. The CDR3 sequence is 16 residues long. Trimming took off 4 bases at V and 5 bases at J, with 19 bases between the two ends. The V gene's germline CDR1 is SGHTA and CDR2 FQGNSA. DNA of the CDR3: TGTGCCAGCAGCTCCGGACGCCAAACCTTCAGAGATACGCAGTATTTT. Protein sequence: CASSSGRQTFRDTQYF.

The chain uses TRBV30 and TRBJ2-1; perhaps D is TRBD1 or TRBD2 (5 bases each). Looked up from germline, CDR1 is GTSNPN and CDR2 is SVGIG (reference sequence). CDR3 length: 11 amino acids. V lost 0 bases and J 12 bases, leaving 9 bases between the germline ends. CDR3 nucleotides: TGTGCCTGGAGTGTACAGAGGGGGCAGTTCTTC. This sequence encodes CAWSVQRGQFF.

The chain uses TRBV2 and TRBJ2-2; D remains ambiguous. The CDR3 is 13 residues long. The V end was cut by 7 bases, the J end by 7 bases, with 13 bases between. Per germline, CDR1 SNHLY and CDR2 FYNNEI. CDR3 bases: TGTGCCAGCAAGAAGTCTCCGATCGGGGAGCTGTTTTTT. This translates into CASKKSPIGELFF.

For the CDR3, the DNA is TGTGCCAGCAGCTTAGATCCTCGGACGGGCGAGCAGTTCTTC. Amino acid sequence: CASSLDPRTGEQFF. This sequence joins TRBV11-2 and TRBJ2-1, with unresolved D. The CDR3 sequence is 14 residues long. V was trimmed by 0 bases and J by 10 bases, leaving 13 bases between them. Germline V CDR1 and CDR2: SGHAT, FQNNGV.

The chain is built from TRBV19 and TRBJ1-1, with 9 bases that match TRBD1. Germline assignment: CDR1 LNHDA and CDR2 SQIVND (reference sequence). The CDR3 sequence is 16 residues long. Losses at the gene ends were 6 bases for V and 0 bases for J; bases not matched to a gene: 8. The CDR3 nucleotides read TGTGCCAGTAGAAGTGACAGGGGGAACATGAACACTGAAGCTTTCTTT. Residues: CASRSDRGNMNTEAFF.

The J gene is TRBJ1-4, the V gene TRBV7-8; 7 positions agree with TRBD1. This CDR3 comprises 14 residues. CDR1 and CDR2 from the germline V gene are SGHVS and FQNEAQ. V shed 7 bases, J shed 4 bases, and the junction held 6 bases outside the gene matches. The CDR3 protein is CASTAGTVNEKLFF. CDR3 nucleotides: TGTGCCAGCACCGCCGGGACAGTTAATGAAAAACTGTTTTTT.

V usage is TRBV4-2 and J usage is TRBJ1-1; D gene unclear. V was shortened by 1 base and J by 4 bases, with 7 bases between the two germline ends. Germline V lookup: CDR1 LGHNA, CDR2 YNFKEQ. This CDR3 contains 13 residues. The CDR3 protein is CASSQGQSTEAFF. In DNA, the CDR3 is TGTGCCAGCAGCCAAGGGCAGAGCACTGAAGCTTTCTTT.